The clone carrying this TCR beta chain was seen a few times. Its antigen remains unknown. The record originates from a study of T cells in Graves' hyperthyroidism and ophthalmopathy. General study points: Among thyroid clonotypes expanded above 0.001, most also appeared in blood.

Hyperthyroidism was newly diagnosed in patients aged 18 to 65 (duration under 2 months). V was clipped by 5 bases and J by 2 bases, with 13 bases between them. This CDR3 region has 14 residues. From germline, CDR1 is LNHDA and CDR2 SQIVND (reference sequence). The TCR beta CDR3 regions underwent amplification using RNA transcripts as the source. First-round RT-PCR of the TCR CDR3 relied on the HTBI primer set. TCRdb reprocessed the multiplex PCR reads with MiXCR, giving one entry per CDR3 protein. The data contain about 700,000 distinct CDR3 sequences, around 13% of them singletons. This receptor was obtained from a woman between 18 and 30 years old with Graves' hyperthyroidism. The source material was blood. V usage is TRBV19 and J usage is TRBJ2-7, with D unresolved. CDR3 region: CASSSGPGAYEQYF. CDR3 DNA sequence: TGTGCCAGTAGTTCTGGACCAGGAGCCTACGAGCAGTACTTC.